The subject of this entry is one TCR beta chain. Profiled with immunoSEQ multiplex PCR; TCRdb holds only in-frame clones, not every one. Of some 16,000 clones listed, around four fifths are singletons. The record originates from a study of T cell repertoires in ileal Crohn's disease. Study-level background: Patients had a median 7.9-year disease duration, and about 36% were active smokers.

There are 13 residues in the CDR3. Germline V gene data show CDR1 as SGDLS and CDR2 as YYNGEE. V lost 4 bases, J lost 0 bases, and 5 bases lay in between. Sequenced sample: ileal tissue. The chain combines TRBV9 with TRBJ1-3; D is undetermined. This sequence was found in an adult with Crohn's disease. The CDR3 spells CASSPSSGNTIYF. For the CDR3, the DNA is TGTGCCAGCAGCCCTAGCTCTGGAAACACCATATATTTT.